The clone carrying this TCR beta chain was recorded only once. The data originate from a study of blood T cell repertoires in COVID-19. Whole-study context: There were acute and convalescent COVID-19 samples, and they came from the United States, Italy and Spain. The cDNA or gDNA used as material had been derived from T cells, B-cell-depleted T cells, or PBMCs.

Original processing methods: Amplification with reference gene primers provided the estimates of nucleated cell counts. The assay was immunoSEQ multiplex PCR, and TCRdb's table has in-frame clones only and misses some. The V and J calls and the clone size are those of that table, but D and trimming were determined from the DNA. This sample has 300,000 to 400,000 clones, with around 87% found just once. The specimen was peripheral blood. The sequence came from a woman aged 50 to 60 who had recovered from COVID-19.

In DNA, the CDR3 is TGTGCCAGCACGGTCCAGAGGGATGAAAAACTGTTTTTT. Protein: CASTVQRDEKLFF. The V gene is TRBV28, the J gene TRBJ1-4; D gene unclear. The CDR3 runs 13 residues. CDR1 and CDR2 (germline): MDHEN, SYDVKM. V was clipped by 7 bases and J by 6 bases, with 12 bases between them.